These 22 T cell receptor beta chains originate from one sample sequenced in a study of blood T cell repertoires in COVID-19. Assay used: immunoSEQ multiplex PCR; TCRdb lists only in-frame clones, some missing. In the table there are some 240,000 clones, 89% of which are singletons. Sample: peripheral blood. The receptors here all came from a man in his fifties or sixties who had recovered from COVID-19.

This clone has a single count. This CDR3 is CASSPGGGIQPQHF. Written as DNA, the CDR3 is TGTGCCAGCAGTCCAGGGGGCGGGATTCAGCCCCAGCATTTT. The rearrangement links TRBV2 to TRBJ1-5; 8 positions agree with TRBD1. There are 14 residues in the CDR3. The germline V gene encodes CDR1 SNHLY and CDR2 FYNNEI. V dropped 5 bases and J dropped 6; count of bases not matched to a gene: 6.

This clone was observed a few times. The V gene is TRBV6-5, the J gene TRBJ1-1; tentatively, D is TRBD1 (6 bases). The germline gives CDR1 MNHEY, CDR2 SVGAGI. The CDR3 totals 12 residues. Trimming pared 6 bases from V and 4 bases from J, leaving 9 bases between. CDR3 sequence: CASRRGGTEAFF. The CDR3 nucleotides read TGTGCCAGCAGACGAGGGGGCACTGAAGCTTTCTTT.

The CDR3 protein is CASSRSSGSPTYEQYF. CDR3 coding DNA: TGTGCCAGCAGCAGGAGTAGCGGGAGCCCAACCTACGAGCAGTACTTC. The chain carries TRBV5-4 and TRBJ2-7, with 9 bases aligning to TRBD2. Losses at the gene ends were 4 bases for V and 2 bases for J; bases not matched to a gene: 10. CDR1 is SGHNT, CDR2 YYREEE, per germline (reference sequence). The CDR3 is 16 residues long.

The chain carries TRBV5-6 and TRBJ1-3; perhaps TRBD1 as D (6 bases). Per the germline V gene, CDR1 is SGHDT and CDR2 is YYEEEE. The CDR3 contains 15 residues. V lost 1 base, J lost 1 base, and 9 bases lay in between. CDR3 DNA sequence: TGTGCCAGCAGCTTGCCAGGGGTATCTGGAAACACCATATATTTT. Translated, it gives CASSLPGVSGNTIYF.

J is TRBJ2-3 and V is TRBV11-2, with 10 bases that match TRBD2. The CDR3 totals 16 residues. V gave up 2 bases and J gave up 5 bases; unmatched junction bases: 7. Germline-derived CDR1 and CDR2 are SGHAT and FQNNGV. CDR3 DNA sequence: TGTGCCAGCAGCTTAAAAGCGGGAGGGGCTGTAGATACGCAGTATTTT. This codes for CASSLKAGGAVDTQYF.

V gene TRBV9 combines with J gene TRBJ1-3; 7 nucleotides match TRBD1. This CDR3 is 14 amino acids long. CDR1 is SGDLS, CDR2 YYNGEE, per germline. The trim removed 7 bases at V and 0 bases at J, leaving 4 bases unmatched. The CDR3: CASGGTDSGNTIYF. CDR3 DNA: TGTGCCAGCGGGGGGACAGACTCTGGAAACACCATATATTTT.

The V call is TRBV7-6, the J call TRBJ2-7, with D tentatively TRBD1 (5 bases). This CDR3 region has 12 residues. Trimming took off 1 base at V and 10 bases at J, with 11 bases between the two ends. Per germline, CDR1 SGHVS and CDR2 FNYEAQ. CDR3 residues: CASSLGWGAQYF. DNA for the CDR3: TGTGCCAGCAGCTTAGGATGGGGCGCACAGTACTTC.

The J gene is TRBJ2-3, the V gene TRBV6-9; D gene uncertain. The CDR3 covers 14 residues. Germline V gives CDR1 MNHGY, CDR2 SVAAGI. Trimming removed 6 bases at V and 1 base at J, with 11 bases between. Here the CDR3 DNA reads TGTGCCAGCAGGAGAGTTTATGGCACAGATACGCAGTATTTT. Translating gives CASRRVYGTDTQYF.

This clone was recorded only once. This chain uses TRBV30 with TRBJ2-3; 9 bases are shared with TRBD2. The CDR3 loop spans 17 amino acids. The junction had 11 bases not matched to a gene; V was cut back by 0 bases and J by 4 bases. Per the germline V gene, CDR1 is GTSNPN and CDR2 is SVGIG (reference sequence). The CDR3 loop is CAWSVGAGGFKADTQYF. CDR3 in DNA: TGTGCCTGGAGTGTAGGAGCGGGAGGTTTCAAAGCAGATACGCAGTATTTT.

The rearrangement joins TRBV7-6 to TRBJ2-7, with 10 bases lining up with TRBD1. Losses at the gene ends were 5 bases for V and 0 bases for J; bases not matched to a gene: 4. Germline loops: CDR1 SGHVS, CDR2 FNYEAQ. There are 15 residues in the CDR3. DNA of the CDR3: TGTGCCAGCAGCCCGGGACAGGGGCTCTCCTACGAGCAGTACTTC. Its translation: CASSPGQGLSYEQYF.

This clone showed up just a few times. V is TRBV10-3 and J is TRBJ1-2; 9 nucleotides line up with TRBD1. Germline assignment: CDR1 ENHRY and CDR2 SYGVKD. Trimming took 6 bases from V and 8 from J; bases not matched to a gene: 13. This CDR3 comprises 15 residues. The CDR3 DNA follows: TGTGCCATCAGGGACCCGGGACAGGGAAAGGAGGGCTACACCTTC. As protein: CAIRDPGQGKEGYTF.

This clone occurred once. The chain uses TRBV2 and TRBJ2-7; 7 nucleotides line up with TRBD1. The germline CDR1 and CDR2 sequences are SNHLY and FYNNEI. The CDR3 sequence is 13 residues long. V lost 5 bases to trimming and J lost 2 bases; unmatched junction nucleotides: 3. The CDR3 nucleotides are TGTGCCAGCAGTTATGACAGGGCCTACGAGCAGTACTTC. It encodes CASSYDRAYEQYF. Full variable domain (outside the CDR3, taken from reference TRBV2 and TRBJ2-7): EPEVTQTPSHQVTQMGQEVILRCVPISNHLYFYWYRQILGQKVEFLVSFYNNEISEKSEIFDDQFSVERPDGSNFTLKIRSTKLEDSAMYFCASSYDRAYEQYFGPGTRLTVT.

The chain uses TRBV6-5 and TRBJ2-6; TRBD2 is a possible D gene (6 bases). Trimming took 7 bases from V and 2 from J, leaving 12 bases between them. The CDR3 has 15 residues. CDR1 and CDR2 from the germline V gene are MNHEY and SVGAGI. CDR3 DNA: TGTGCCAGCACCGGGGGAGGTACTGGGGCCAACGTCCTGACTTTC. Amino acids: CASTGGGTGANVLTF.

The V and J genes are TRBV6-6 and TRBJ2-5; 9 bases line up with TRBD2. Germline V gene lookup returns CDR1 MNHNY and CDR2 SVGAGI (reference sequence). The CDR3 loop spans 15 amino acids. V dropped 2 bases and J dropped 2; count of bases not matched to a gene: 3. The CDR3: CASSYGGLAQETQYF. The DNA of the CDR3 is TGTGCCAGCAGTTACGGGGGACTAGCACAAGAGACCCAGTACTTC.

V and J are TRBV28 and TRBJ2-7; TRBD1 is a possible D gene (6 bases). The CDR3 loop spans 14 amino acids. CDR1 is MDHEN and CDR2 is SYDVKM in the germline V gene. V shed 2 bases and J shed 2 bases, with 10 bases lying between them. Written as DNA, the CDR3 is TGTGCCAGCAGTTTAGGGGACACTGCCTACGAGCAGTACTTC. Translated, it gives CASSLGDTAYEQYF.

This sequence joins TRBV7-9 and TRBJ2-1; 7 bases are a match to TRBD2. Germline trimming cut 1 base from V and 2 bases from J; bases unmatched to any gene: 5. This CDR3 spans 16 amino acids. Looked up from germline, CDR1 is SEHNR and CDR2 is FQNEAQ (reference sequence). The CDR3 spells CASSLGLAETYNEQFF. DNA of the CDR3: TGTGCCAGCAGCTTAGGTCTAGCGGAAACCTACAATGAGCAGTTCTTC.

This chain connects TRBV7-8 to TRBJ1-6; D is ambiguous. CDR1 is SGHVS, CDR2 FQNEAQ, per germline. This CDR3 comprises 16 residues. The germline V and J ends were trimmed by 2 bases and 5 bases, with 13 bases remaining between them. CDR3 bases: TGTGCCAGCAGCTTACGGCAAAACCTAGATAATTCACCCCTCCACTTT. Protein: CASSLRQNLDNSPLHF.

As DNA, the CDR3 is TGTGCCAGCAACCGACAGTCCAATCAGCCCCAGCATTTT. It specifies CASNRQSNQPQHF. The chain uses TRBV2 and TRBJ1-5, with D possibly being TRBD1 (5 bases). V shed 7 bases and J shed 3 bases, with 10 bases lying between them. This CDR3 contains 13 residues. From germline, CDR1 is SNHLY and CDR2 FYNNEI.

This clone was counted a single time. As DNA, the CDR3 is TGCGCCAGCCAACTAGCGGGGGGATACAATGAGCAGTTCTTC. It yields the protein CASQLAGGYNEQFF. The gene calls are TRBV5-1 and TRBJ2-1; TRBD2 agrees at 12 bases. CDR1 SGHRS and CDR2 YFSETQ come from the germline V gene. The CDR3 contains 14 residues. Trimming at V came to 7 bases and at J to 4 bases, leaving 3 bases not matched to a gene.

A single count supports this clone. The chain combines TRBV28 with TRBJ1-1; 7 positions agree with TRBD1. The CDR3 sequence is 15 residues long. Trimming at V came to 6 bases and at J to 6 bases, leaving 13 bases not matched to a gene. Germline lookup yields CDR1 MDHEN and CDR2 SYDVKM. CDR3 sequence (DNA): TGTGCCAGCAGGTCCCTTGGAGGGGGCGGTTCTGAAGCTTTCTTT. This gives the protein CASRSLGGGGSEAFF. Supplemented by reference TRBV28 and TRBJ1-1, the full variable domain reads DVKVTQSSRYLVKRTGEKVFLECVQDMDHENMFWYRQDPGLGLRLIYFSYDVKMKEKGDIPEGYSVSREKKERFSLILESASTNQTSMYLCASRSLGGGGSEAFFGQGTRLTVV.

The chain carries TRBV27 and TRBJ2-5, with 7 positions matching TRBD1. With 4 bases clipped from V and 5 bases from J, the junction kept 10 bases outside the gene matches. The germline CDR1 and CDR2 sequences are MNHEY and SMNVEV (reference sequence). The CDR3 extends over 15 amino acids. Here the CDR3 DNA reads TGTGCCAGCAGTTCGACAGGGTTGGCAAAGGAGACCCAGTACTTC. As protein: CASSSTGLAKETQYF.

V is TRBV21-1 and J is TRBJ2-7; the D call TRBD1 from the table was never checked on the DNA. TRBV21-1 is labeled a pseudogene. The CDR3 contains 13 residues. DNA for the CDR3: TGTGCCGGCAGAAGGGGGTACTCCTACGAGCAGTACTTC. It specifies CAGRRGYSYEQYF.